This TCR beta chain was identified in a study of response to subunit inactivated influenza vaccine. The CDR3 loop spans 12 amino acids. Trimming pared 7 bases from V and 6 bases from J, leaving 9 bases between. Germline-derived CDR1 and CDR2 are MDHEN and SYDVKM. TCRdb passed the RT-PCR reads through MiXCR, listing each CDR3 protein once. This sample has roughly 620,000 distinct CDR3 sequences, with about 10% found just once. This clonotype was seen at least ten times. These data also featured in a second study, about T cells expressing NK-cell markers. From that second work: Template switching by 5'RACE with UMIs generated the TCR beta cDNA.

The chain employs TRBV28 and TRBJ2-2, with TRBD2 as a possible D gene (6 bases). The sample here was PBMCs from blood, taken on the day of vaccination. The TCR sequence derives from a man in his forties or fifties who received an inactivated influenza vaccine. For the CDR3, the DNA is TGTGCCAGCACCCGGGAGCCCGGGGAGCTGTTTTTT. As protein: CASTREPGELFF.